This T cell receptor beta chain was sequenced for a study of blood T cell repertoires in COVID-19. The Seattle patients joined while their infection was active and were tracked longitudinally afterward. V shed 6 bases and J 1 base; nucleotides not matched to a gene: 9. The CDR3 is 14 amino acids. The germline V gene encodes CDR1 GTSNPN and CDR2 SVGIG (reference sequence). Authors' methods: Estimates of nucleated cell counts were drawn from the amplification of reference gene primers. Assay: immunoSEQ multiplex PCR; the TCRdb copy retains only in-frame clones and omits some. The V and J calls and clone size were taken over from that table, and D and trimming were inferred from the DNA. Of around 480,000 clones in the sample, around 88% were seen once.

The receptor was derived from a woman aged 45-65 years with COVID-19, enrolled during active disease. Sequencing input: peripheral blood. V usage is TRBV30 and J usage is TRBJ2-7, with TRBD1 identical over 7 bases. CDR3 DNA sequence: TGTGCCTGTTACAGACCGGGACAGTCCTACGAGCAGTACTTC. It codes for CACYRPGQSYEQYF.